The next 15 T cell receptor beta chains were all read from a single sample in a study of T cell repertoires in cytomegalovirus infection. MiXCR, run by TCRdb on the reads, gives a single entry per CDR3 protein. The table has 150,000 to 200,000 distinct CDR3 sequences, 28% seen once. Sample: PBMCs. All receptors derive from a human donor in good health (CMV status not recorded). Some clones in this sample may be carry-over from other donors' samples.

The sample holds a few counts of this clonotype. The gene calls are TRBV9 and TRBJ2-6; D may be TRBD1 or TRBD2 (5 bases each). The CDR3 contains 17 residues. CDR1 SGDLS and CDR2 YYNGEE come from the germline V gene. V was pared by 0 bases and J by 0 bases, with 10 bases between. The CDR3 spells CASSVGGEISGANVLTF. The CDR3 DNA follows: TGTGCCAGCAGCGTAGGAGGGGAAATCTCTGGGGCCAACGTCCTGACTTTC.

This clonotype has more than one count but fewer than ten. V gene TRBV28 combines with J gene TRBJ1-6, with TRBD1 as a possible D gene (5 bases). Per the germline V gene, CDR1 is MDHEN and CDR2 is SYDVKM. CDR3 length equals 17 residues. V lost 3 bases to trimming and J lost 0 bases, with 12 bases between them. In DNA form, the CDR3 reads TGTGCCAGCAGTTTTTTAGGGGTTCGCTCCTATAATTCACCCCTCCACTTT. Amino acids: CASSFLGVRSYNSPLHF.

A few counts support this clonotype. The CDR3: CASSQESSGGSETQYF. In nucleotides, the CDR3 is TGTGCCAGCAGCCAAGAATCCAGCGGGGGGTCGGAGACCCAGTACTTC. This chain connects TRBV4-2 to TRBJ2-5, with 9 bases that match TRBD2. The CDR3 extends over 16 amino acids. CDR1 and CDR2 from the germline V gene are LGHNA and YNFKEQ. V gave up 0 bases and J gave up 5 bases; unmatched junction bases: 7.

This clonotype has only a few counts. V is TRBV2 and J is TRBJ1-1; D unresolved. The V and J ends lost 5 bases and 1 base respectively, with 14 bases between them. The germline gives CDR1 SNHLY, CDR2 FYNNEI. The CDR3 has 15 amino acids. The CDR3, as DNA: TGTGCCAGCAGTCGGGAATTACCGTCGAACACTGAAGCTTTCTTT. Protein: CASSRELPSNTEAFF.

V is TRBV6-6 and J is TRBJ1-2; no clear D gene. The V and J ends lost 4 bases and 4 bases respectively, with 10 bases between them. The CDR3 length is 13 residues. From germline, CDR1 is MNHNY and CDR2 SVGAGI (reference sequence). The CDR3 DNA is TGTGCCAGCAGTTCCGCCGGTTCCTATGGCTACACCTTC. Translated: CASSSAGSYGYTF.

The rearrangement uses TRBV7-4 and TRBJ1-1, with a possible D match to TRBD1 (5 bases). Germline CDR1 SGHVT, CDR2 SQSDAQ. The CDR3 loop spans 14 amino acids. V was clipped by 0 bases and J by 10 bases, with 15 bases between them. The CDR3 coding sequence is TGTGCCAGCAGCTTAGCCGGGACGGGATCTGTAGCTTTCTTT. It is translated as CASSLAGTGSVAFF.

V is TRBV7-2 and J is TRBJ2-7, with 7 bases aligning to TRBD2. The CDR3 is 15 amino acids. The J segment lost 7 bases and the V segment lost 6 bases, leaving 15 bases of the junction unmatched. The germline V gene has CDR1 SGHTA and CDR2 FQGNSA. The DNA of the CDR3 is TGTGCCAGCAGGTTACCCCTAGCGGCTGCTGGGGAGCAGTACTTC. Protein: CASRLPLAAAGEQYF. The entire variable domain, with the rest obtained from reference TRBV7-2 and TRBJ2-7, is as follows: GAGVSQSPSNKVTEKGKDVELRCDPISGHTALYWYRQSLGQGLEFLIYFQGNSAPDKSGLPSDRFSAERTGGSVSTLTIQRTQQEDSAVYLCASRLPLAAAGEQYFGPGTRLTVT.

V is TRBV25-1 and J is TRBJ1-4; D might be TRBD1 (6 bases). The CDR3 extends over 14 amino acids. Looked up from germline, CDR1 is MGHDK and CDR2 is SYGVNS. The germline V and J ends were trimmed by 5 bases and 7 bases, with 14 bases remaining between them. CDR3 amino acids: CASSRTGQGEKLFF. DNA for the CDR3: TGTGCCAGCAGTAGAACAGGGCAAGGTGAAAAACTGTTTTTT. Filled out from reference TRBV25-1 and TRBJ1-4, the complete variable domain reads EADIYQTPRYLVIGTGKKITLECSQTMGHDKMYWYQQDPGMELHLIHYSYGVNSTEKGDLSSESTVSRIRTEHFPLTLESARPSHTSQYLCASSRTGQGEKLFFGSGTQLSVL.

This chain uses TRBV5-1 with TRBJ2-2; no definite D call. Trimming took 4 bases from V and 4 from J, leaving 8 bases between them. Germline V gene lookup returns CDR1 SGHRS and CDR2 YFSETQ. This CDR3 has 13 amino acids. This CDR3 reads CASSLKTTGELFF. CDR3 nucleotide sequence: TGCGCCAGCAGCCTAAAGACCACCGGGGAGCTGTTTTTT.

This clonotype has more than one count but fewer than ten. V gene TRBV29-1 combines with J gene TRBJ2-1, with D possibly being TRBD1 (5 bases). This CDR3 spans 14 amino acids. Trimming cost V 6 bases and J 7 bases, with 19 bases left between them. Germline V gives CDR1 SQVTM, CDR2 ANQGSEA. The DNA for the CDR3 is TGCAGCGTCGAAAAACAGGACCACGGAAATGAGCAGTTCTTC. Its protein product is CSVEKQDHGNEQFF.

This clonotype was recorded a few times. The chain uses TRBV7-2 and TRBJ2-3; D uncertain. Germline V gene lookup returns CDR1 SGHTA and CDR2 FQGNSA. This CDR3 has 15 amino acids. The V end lost 3 bases, the J end lost 0 bases, and 10 bases lay between the germline ends. CDR3 sequence: CASSFKAPSTDTQYF. The DNA of the CDR3 is TGTGCCAGCAGCTTTAAGGCCCCGAGCACAGATACGCAGTATTTT. The full variable domain, completed using reference TRBV7-2 and TRBJ2-3, is GAGVSQSPSNKVTEKGKDVELRCDPISGHTALYWYRQSLGQGLEFLIYFQGNSAPDKSGLPSDRFSAERTGGSVSTLTIQRTQQEDSAVYLCASSFKAPSTDTQYFGPGTRLTVL.

A few counts support this clonotype. The chain uses TRBV7-9 and TRBJ2-5; 15 bases are a match to TRBD2. The V segment lost 5 bases and the J segment 2 bases; nucleotides outside the gene matches: 3. The CDR3 length is 16 residues. Germline values: CDR1 SEHNR, CDR2 FQNEAQ (reference sequence). CDR3 in amino acids: CASSRGTSGGQETQYF. DNA for the CDR3: TGTGCCAGCAGCCGAGGGACTAGCGGGGGGCAAGAGACCCAGTACTTC.

This clonotype was recorded many times. The chain joins TRBV7-2 to TRBJ1-2; no reliable D call. Germline loops: CDR1 SGHTA, CDR2 FQGNSA. With 2 bases removed from V and 3 bases from J, the gap between germline ends came to 10 bases. The CDR3 is made up of 14 amino acids. This CDR3 is CASSLSVSDYGYTF. CDR3 in DNA: TGTGCCAGCAGCTTATCGGTTTCAGACTATGGCTACACCTTC. The whole variable domain, filled in from reference TRBV7-2 and TRBJ1-2, reads GAGVSQSPSNKVTEKGKDVELRCDPISGHTALYWYRQSLGQGLEFLIYFQGNSAPDKSGLPSDRFSAERTGGSVSTLTIQRTQQEDSAVYLCASSLSVSDYGYTFGSGTRLTVV.

This clonotype was counted a few times. This rearrangement joins TRBV19 to TRBJ1-5, with D possibly TRBD1 on 5 matching bases. The germline V gene has CDR1 LNHDA and CDR2 SQIVND (reference sequence). The CDR3 consists of 13 residues. Trimming left V 6 bases short and J 3 bases short, with 9 bases between. CDR3 sequence (DNA): TGTGCCAGTAGGACGGACACCAATCAGCCCCAGCATTTT. Protein: CASRTDTNQPQHF.

This clonotype was recorded at least ten times. V gene TRBV7-2 combines with J gene TRBJ2-3; D gene uncertain. This CDR3 contains 14 residues. Germline V gene data show CDR1 as SGHTA and CDR2 as FQGNSA. V lost 4 bases and J lost 6, with 14 bases in between. The DNA for the CDR3 is TGTGCCAGCAGCTCCGGCTGGGTAGGGGATACGCAGTATTTT. Residues: CASSSGWVGDTQYF.